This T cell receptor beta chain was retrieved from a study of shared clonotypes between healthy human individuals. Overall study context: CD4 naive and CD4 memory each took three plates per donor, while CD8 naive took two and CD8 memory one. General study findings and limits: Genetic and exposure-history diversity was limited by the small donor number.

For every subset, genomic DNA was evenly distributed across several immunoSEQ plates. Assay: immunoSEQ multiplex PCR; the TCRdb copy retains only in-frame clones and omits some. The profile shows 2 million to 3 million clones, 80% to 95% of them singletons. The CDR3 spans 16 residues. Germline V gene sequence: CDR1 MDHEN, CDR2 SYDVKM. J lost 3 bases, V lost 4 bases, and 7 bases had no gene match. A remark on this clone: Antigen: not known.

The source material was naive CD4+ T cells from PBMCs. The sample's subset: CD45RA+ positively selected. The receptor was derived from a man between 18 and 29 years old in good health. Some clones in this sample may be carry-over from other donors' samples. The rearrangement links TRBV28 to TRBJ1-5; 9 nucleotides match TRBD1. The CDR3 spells CASSWAGTGPNQPQHF. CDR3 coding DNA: TGTGCCAGCAGTTGGGCCGGGACAGGGCCCAATCAGCCCCAGCATTTT.